This TCR beta chain was captured by sequencing in a study of cytomegalovirus exposure and HLA in healthy donors. The protocol was immunoSEQ multiplex PCR, while the TCRdb copy is restricted to in-frame clones and leaves out a portion. The sample lists approximately 210,000 clones, more than 75% occurring once. The CDR3 covers 18 residues. Trimming removed 0 bases from V and 5 bases from J; junction bases left unmatched: 12. The germline V gene has CDR1 SGHVS and CDR2 FNYEAQ. Overall study results and limits: As confirmed in vitro, a few CMV-associated chains were specific for CMV antigens.

The donors were members of the validation cohort comprising some 130 subjects, separate from the approximately 630-subject first cohort. A remark on this clone: Its antigen is not identified.

The gene calls are TRBV7-6 and TRBJ2-7; 11 bases are shared with TRBD2. This receptor was obtained from a young woman in good health and CMV-seronegative. The sequenced sample was PBMCs. The CDR3 nucleotides are TGTGCCAGCAGCTTAGCTCCCGGACTAGCGGGTATAATCCACGAGCAGTACTTC. Its protein is CASSLAPGLAGIIHEQYF. The full variable domain, completed using reference TRBV7-6 and TRBJ2-7, is GAGVSQSPRYKVTKRGQDVALRCDPISGHVSLYWYRQALGQGPEFLTYFNYEAQQDKSGLPNDRFSAERPEGSISTLTIQRTEQRDSAMYRCASSLAPGLAGIIHEQYFGPGTRLTVT.